The 31 T cell receptor beta chains presented below share a single source sample, sequenced in a study of T cells in narcolepsy. Repertoires were generated with immunoSEQ multiplex PCR, while TCRdb's copy carries only in-frame clones and drops some. Of around 34,000 clones detected, almost 80% appear once; the ten largest clones hold roughly 3.5%. The specimen sequenced was memory (CD45RA-) CD4+ T cells from blood. The receptors originated from a human donor in good health.

The chain joins TRBV6-5 to TRBJ1-1, with TRBD1 matching 7 bases. V was pared by 6 bases and J by 1 base, with 5 bases of the junction left unmatched. This CDR3 has 14 residues. The germline CDR1 and CDR2 sequences are MNHEY and SVGAGI. In nucleotides, the CDR3 is TGTGCCAGCAGCTTCGGGACAGAGAACACTGAAGCTTTCTTT. This translates into CASSFGTENTEAFF.

This clone was seen only once. The chain uses TRBV18 and TRBJ2-2; D remains ambiguous. Germline-derived CDR1 and CDR2 are KGHSH and LQKENI. The CDR3 is 14 amino acids. V shed 1 base and J shed 1 base, with 4 bases lying between them. In nucleotides, the CDR3 is TGTGCCAGCTCACCACGGCAGAACACCGGGGAGCTGTTTTTT. It translates to CASSPRQNTGELFF.

This chain connects TRBV7-9 to TRBJ1-5, with TRBD1 matching 7 bases. The CDR3 has 14 residues. The V gene end was trimmed by 5 bases and the J gene end by 4 bases; junction bases not matched to a gene: 5. Germline CDR1 reads SEHNR; CDR2 reads FQNEAQ (reference sequence). The CDR3 DNA follows: TGTGCCAGCAGCCGACAGGGAGATAATCAGCCCCAGCATTTT. Protein: CASSRQGDNQPQHF.

The chain carries TRBV5-1 and TRBJ1-1, with D hard to call. Trimming cost V 0 bases and J 3 bases, with 6 bases left between them. Per germline, CDR1 SGHRS and CDR2 YFSETQ. CDR3 length equals 13 residues. The CDR3 here is CASSLAEYTEAFF. The CDR3 nucleotides are TGCGCCAGCAGCTTGGCGGAGTACACTGAAGCTTTCTTT.

This clone appeared once. The rearrangement uses TRBV9 and TRBJ2-1, with D possibly TRBD2 on 7 matching bases. V shed 4 bases and J shed 5 bases, with 19 bases lying between them. The CDR3 contains 16 residues. Germline V gives CDR1 SGDLS, CDR2 YYNGEE. The CDR3 sequence: CASSSRLGRGHNEQFF. The CDR3 nucleotides are TGTGCCAGCAGCTCCCGACTAGGGCGGGGGCACAATGAGCAGTTCTTC.

The chain links TRBV11-1 to TRBJ1-1, with D possibly being TRBD1 (5 bases). The CDR3 is 14 amino acids. V lost 1 base, J lost 1 base, and 7 bases lay in between. In germline, CDR1 is SGHAT, CDR2 FQDESV (reference sequence). For the CDR3, the DNA is TGTGCCAGCAGCTTAGACGGGGCGAACACTGAAGCTTTCTTT. As protein: CASSLDGANTEAFF.

The chain employs TRBV6-5 and TRBJ2-3; the D gene is possibly TRBD1 (6 bases). V was cut by 6 bases and J by 0 bases, with 13 bases left in between. This CDR3 comprises 15 residues. CDR1 is MNHEY, CDR2 SVGAGI, per germline. Here the CDR3 DNA reads TGTGCCAGCAGGGCGGACAGCACTAGCACAGATACGCAGTATTTT. This encodes CASRADSTSTDTQYF.

This clone was counted a few times. V usage is TRBV11-3 and J usage is TRBJ2-5; D is unresolved. This CDR3 spans 11 amino acids. Germline lookup yields CDR1 SGHNT and CDR2 YENEEA. The V gene lost 4 bases and the J gene lost 1 base, with 1 base spanning the gap. The CDR3 DNA reads as TGTGCCAGCAGCTCCCAAGAGACCCAGTACTTC. Translated: CASSSQETQYF. The complete variable domain, with remaining parts taken from reference TRBV11-3 and TRBJ2-5, reads EAGVVQSPRYKIIEKKQPVAFWCNPISGHNTLYWYLQNLGQGPELLIRYENEEAVDDSQLPKDRFSAERLKGVDSTLKIQPAELGDSAVYLCASSSQETQYFGPGTRLLVL.

V and J are TRBV25-1 and TRBJ2-1, with D perhaps matching TRBD1 (5 bases). Germline-derived CDR1 and CDR2 are MGHDK and SYGVNS. V lost 6 bases to trimming and J lost 6 bases, with 15 bases between them. This CDR3 is 14 amino acids long. The CDR3 DNA follows: TGTGCCAGCAGGCGGTCTGGGGCGACCAATGAGCAGTTCTTC. This gives the protein CASRRSGATNEQFF.

The chain is built from TRBV11-2 and TRBJ1-2; TRBD1 aligns across 7 bases. V lost 5 bases and J lost 2; bases outside the gene matches: 11. CDR1 and CDR2 (germline): SGHAT, FQNNGV. This CDR3 contains 16 residues. Here the CDR3 reads CASSLQPTGLNYGYTF. In DNA form, the CDR3 reads TGTGCCAGCAGCCTCCAACCGACAGGGTTGAACTATGGCTACACCTTC.

V and J are TRBV9 and TRBJ2-5; D gene ambiguous. This CDR3 comprises 13 residues. V lost 4 bases to trimming and J lost 9 bases, with 16 bases between them. CDR1 and CDR2 from the germline V gene are SGDLS and YYNGEE. The CDR3 sequence: CASSSLVVGAQYF. CDR3 DNA: TGTGCCAGCAGCTCGCTAGTTGTTGGGGCCCAGTACTTC.

This chain uses TRBV4-1 with TRBJ2-7; 8 positions match TRBD2. Per the germline V gene, CDR1 is MGHRA and CDR2 is YSYEKL. The CDR3 totals 16 residues. Germline trimming cut 3 bases from V and 0 bases from J; bases unmatched to any gene: 7. The CDR3 DNA reads as TGCGCCAGCAGCCAGGAGAGCGGGAGTCCCTCCTACGAGCAGTACTTC. This codes for CASSQESGSPSYEQYF.

This sequence joins TRBV25-1 and TRBJ1-5; D might be TRBD1 (6 bases). CDR3 length equals 15 residues. V lost 1 base and J lost 6, with 13 bases in between. CDR1 and CDR2 from the germline V gene are MGHDK and SYGVNS. The CDR3 here is CASSEFGGPGQPQHF. CDR3 nucleotide sequence: TGTGCCAGCAGTGAATTCGGGGGCCCTGGTCAGCCCCAGCATTTT. Full variable domain (rest looked up from reference TRBV25-1 and TRBJ1-5): EADIYQTPRYLVIGTGKKITLECSQTMGHDKMYWYQQDPGMELHLIHYSYGVNSTEKGDLSSESTVSRIRTEHFPLTLESARPSHTSQYLCASSEFGGPGQPQHFGDGTRLSIL.

The chain employs TRBV19 and TRBJ1-3; no reliable D call. The CDR3 sequence is 16 residues long. Germline CDR1 reads LNHDA; CDR2 reads SQIVND (reference sequence). V dropped 3 bases and J dropped 0 bases, with 12 bases sitting between them. The CDR3: CASSITPIASGNTIYF. The CDR3 DNA follows: TGTGCCAGTAGTATCACCCCAATTGCCTCTGGAAACACCATATATTTT. Looking up the rest from reference TRBV19 and TRBJ1-3 gives the full variable domain: DGGITQSPKYLFRKEGQNVTLSCEQNLNHDAMYWYRQDPGQGLRLIYYSQIVNDFQKGDIAEGYSVSREKKESFPLTVTSAQKNPTAFYLCASSITPIASGNTIYFGEGSWLTVV.

The CDR3 sequence is CASSASGTGYYEQYF. CDR3 DNA sequence: TGTGCCAGCAGTGCGTCCGGGACAGGGTACTACGAGCAGTACTTC. The chain is built from TRBV27 and TRBJ2-7; 9 positions match TRBD1. This CDR3 has 15 amino acids. With 5 bases clipped from V and 3 bases from J, the junction kept 8 bases outside the gene matches. Germline lookup yields CDR1 MNHEY and CDR2 SMNVEV (reference sequence).

The V and J genes are TRBV7-8 and TRBJ1-3, with no clear D. Between the trimmed V and J ends, which lost 1 base and 3 bases, there was a span of 4 bases. CDR3 length equals 13 residues. CDR1 and CDR2 (germline): SGHVS, FQNEAQ. DNA for the CDR3: TGTGCCAGCAGCTTAGTAGATGGAAACACCATATATTTT. Translation gives CASSLVDGNTIYF.

The chain employs TRBV7-3 and TRBJ1-1, with D hard to call. The V gene's germline CDR1 is SGHTA and CDR2 FQGTGA. The V and J ends lost 5 bases and 7 bases respectively, with 14 bases between them. This CDR3 has 13 residues. CDR3 nucleotides: TGTGCCAGCAGCCTAAAAAGCGGGATTGAAGCTTTCTTT. This gives the protein CASSLKSGIEAFF.

The rearrangement uses TRBV10-3 and TRBJ2-7; D is perhaps TRBD1 (5 bases). CDR1 and CDR2 from the germline V gene are ENHRY and SYGVKD. The CDR3 sequence is 12 residues long. V dropped 2 bases and J dropped 4 bases, with 6 bases sitting between them. The CDR3 DNA follows: TGTGCCATCAGTGAGCAGGGATACGAGCAGTACTTC. Translation gives CAISEQGYEQYF.

The V and J genes are TRBV6-5 and TRBJ2-5; D is perhaps TRBD1 (5 bases). The germline V and J ends were trimmed by 6 bases and 3 bases, with 14 bases remaining between them. The CDR3 consists of 14 residues. Germline CDR1 MNHEY, CDR2 SVGAGI. CDR3 region: CASSRFVGEETQYF. CDR3 in DNA: TGTGCCAGCAGCCGATTCGTAGGGGAAGAGACCCAGTACTTC.

The genes are TRBV6-6 and TRBJ1-3; 8 bases are a match to TRBD1. This CDR3 has 16 amino acids. CDR1 is MNHNY and CDR2 is SVGAGI in the germline V gene (reference sequence). The J segment lost 5 bases and the V segment lost 8 bases, leaving 14 bases of the junction unmatched. As DNA, the CDR3 is TGTGCCAGCTCACCACCGCATGACAGGGGACGAAACACCATATATTTT. Residues: CASSPPHDRGRNTIYF.

This clone was counted once. The V gene is TRBV19, the J gene TRBJ1-5; 9 nucleotides align to TRBD1. The V gene end was trimmed by 7 bases and the J gene end by 4 bases; junction bases not matched to a gene: 8. Per the germline V gene, CDR1 is LNHDA and CDR2 is SQIVND (reference sequence). This CDR3 is 15 amino acids long. DNA of the CDR3: TGTGCCAGTACCCCGGACAGGGGATGGAATCAGCCCCAGCATTTT. Protein product: CASTPDRGWNQPQHF.

Sample share makes this clone medium-sized. The genes are TRBV7-2 and TRBJ2-1; TRBD2 matches at 10 bases. The germline CDR1 and CDR2 sequences are SGHTA and FQGNSA. The junction had 7 bases not matched to a gene; V was cut back by 4 bases and J by 4 bases. This CDR3 is built from 16 residues. This CDR3 reads CASSYRAGGIYNEQFF. The DNA of the CDR3 is TGTGCCAGCAGCTACCGAGCGGGAGGGATATACAATGAGCAGTTCTTC.

The V and J genes are TRBV27 and TRBJ1-1; D not resolved. The CDR3 is made up of 15 amino acids. Germline V gene lookup returns CDR1 MNHEY and CDR2 SMNVEV (reference sequence). V gave up 1 base and J gave up 1 base, with 10 bases separating them. The CDR3 loop is CASSLLRSRNTEAFF. CDR3 bases: TGTGCCAGCAGTTTATTACGCTCGCGGAACACTGAAGCTTTCTTT.

The chain recombines TRBV2 with TRBJ1-1, with a tentative D call TRBD1 (5 bases). Germline V gives CDR1 SNHLY, CDR2 FYNNEI. Trimming pared 7 bases from V and 2 bases from J, leaving 14 bases between. The CDR3 consists of 14 residues. In DNA, the CDR3 is TGTGCCAGCAATGACGGGGGGTCTAACACTGAAGCTTTCTTT. Residues: CASNDGGSNTEAFF.

This clone was observed a handful of times. The rearrangement links TRBV10-3 to TRBJ2-7, with TRBD1 matching 7 bases. CDR1 ENHRY and CDR2 SYGVKD come from the germline V gene. V shed 10 bases, J shed 3 bases, and the junction held 12 bases outside the gene matches. The CDR3 is made up of 14 amino acids. DNA for the CDR3: TGTGCCAGCCATGGGACAGCCGCGGTCTACGAGCAGTACTTC. Amino acids: CASHGTAAVYEQYF.

The chain is built from TRBV21-1 and TRBJ2-7; TRBD1 is taken as the D call from the table, unchecked against the DNA. TRBV21-1 is a recognized pseudogene. CDR3 length: 16 amino acids. CDR3 coding DNA: TGTGCCAGCAGCAAACCCAGGCTAATATTTATATACGAGCAGTACTTC. It yields the protein CASSKPRLIFIYEQYF.

The genes are TRBV2 and TRBJ2-3, with a tentative D call TRBD2 (7 bases). The V end lost 6 bases, the J end lost 4 bases, and 17 bases lay between the germline ends. Germline V gene lookup returns CDR1 SNHLY and CDR2 FYNNEI. This CDR3 region has 15 residues. The CDR3 sequence: CASSELRGRADTQYF. DNA of the CDR3: TGTGCCAGCAGCGAGTTGAGGGGGAGGGCAGATACGCAGTATTTT.

The rearrangement links TRBV19 to TRBJ2-7; 7 bases match TRBD1. V lost 9 bases to trimming and J lost 2 bases; unmatched junction nucleotides: 4. The germline CDR1 and CDR2 sequences are LNHDA and SQIVND (reference sequence). The length of the CDR3 is 12 residues. CDR3 in amino acids: CASADRAYEQYF. The CDR3 DNA reads as TGTGCCAGCGCCGACAGGGCCTACGAGCAGTACTTC.

The table lists this clone with a few counts. The chain couples TRBV5-1 to TRBJ2-1; D call uncertain. CDR3 length: 16 amino acids. V shed 0 bases and J shed 4 bases, with 14 bases lying between them. Looked up from germline, CDR1 is SGHRS and CDR2 is YFSETQ. The CDR3 loop reads CASSLGIHTSYNEQFF. CDR3 sequence (DNA): TGCGCCAGCAGCTTGGGTATACATACGTCTTACAATGAGCAGTTCTTC. Filled out from reference TRBV5-1 and TRBJ2-1, the complete variable domain reads KAGVTQTPRYLIKTRGQQVTLSCSPISGHRSVSWYQQTPGQGLQFLFEYFSETQRNKGNFPGRFSGRQFSNSRSEMNVSTLELGDSALYLCASSLGIHTSYNEQFFGPGTRLTVL.

V is TRBV5-4 and J is TRBJ2-1, with TRBD2 identical over 9 bases. Per the germline V gene, CDR1 is SGHNT and CDR2 is YYREEE (reference sequence). Germline trimming cut 2 bases from V and 4 bases from J; bases unmatched to any gene: 4. The CDR3 totals 15 residues. The CDR3, as DNA: TGTGCCAGCAGCTTCTCGCTAGCGGGGTACAATGAGCAGTTCTTC. It is translated as CASSFSLAGYNEQFF.

The V call is TRBV6-1, the J call TRBJ2-3, with TRBD2 identical over 8 bases. Germline assignment: CDR1 MNHNS and CDR2 SASEGT. V was clipped by 4 bases and J by 0 bases; unmatched bases: 9. The CDR3 length is 17 residues. The CDR3 spells CASSARGSGASTDTQYF. In DNA form, the CDR3 reads TGTGCCAGCAGTGCGCGAGGTAGCGGGGCTAGCACAGATACGCAGTATTTT.